The T cell receptor beta chain described here comes from a study of shared clonotypes between healthy human individuals. Sequenced by immunoSEQ multiplex PCR; TCRdb stores in-frame clones only, minus some. In the table there are about 1.1 million clones, approximately 80% of which are singletons. This clone has a count of ten or more. This CDR3 is built from 13 residues. Trimming removed 6 bases at V and 2 bases at J, with 13 bases between. Germline V gene sequence: CDR1 SQVTM, CDR2 ANQGSEA. What was sequenced was memory CD4+ T cells from PBMCs. Regarding subset: CD45RA-negative fraction. V gene TRBV29-1 combines with J gene TRBJ2-5; D is unclear. This TCR derives from a man between 18 and 29 years old in good health. Some clones in this sample may be carry-over from other donors' samples. The CDR3 loop reads CSVGPMRQETQYF. CDR3 nucleotide sequence: TGCAGCGTCGGTCCCATGCGACAAGAGACCCAGTACTTC.